One sample yielded the 13 T cell receptor beta chains listed below, sequenced in a study of cytomegalovirus exposure and HLA in healthy donors. This PCR relied on a set of 60 Vbeta primers and 13 Jbeta primers. Some clones are missing from TCRdb's copy, which holds only in-frame ones; the method was immunoSEQ multiplex PCR. The repertoire holds about 98,000 clones, with under 75% as singletons. Source material: PBMCs. Receptor source: a female donor in good health and CMV-seronegative.

The V and J genes are TRBV25-1 and TRBJ2-2; D is ambiguous. The CDR3 consists of 14 residues. V was clipped by 6 bases and J by 0 bases, with 8 bases between them. Germline CDR1 is MGHDK and CDR2 is SYGVNS. CDR3 bases: TGTGCCAGCAGCCCGCGGACGAACACCGGGGAGCTGTTTTTT. Protein product: CASSPRTNTGELFF. The full variable domain, rest sourced from reference TRBV25-1 and TRBJ2-2, is EADIYQTPRYLVIGTGKKITLECSQTMGHDKMYWYQQDPGMELHLIHYSYGVNSTEKGDLSSESTVSRIRTEHFPLTLESARPSHTSQYLCASSPRTNTGELFFGEGSRLTVL.

This clone was counted a single time. The genes are TRBV14 and TRBJ2-3, with D perhaps TRBD2 (6 bases). Looked up from germline, CDR1 is SGHDN and CDR2 is FVKESK. The CDR3 contains 15 residues. Between the trimmed V and J ends, which lost 1 base and 0 bases, there was a span of 8 bases. The CDR3 protein is CASSQAGTSTDTQYF. The DNA for the CDR3 is TGTGCCAGCAGCCAAGCCGGGACTAGCACAGATACGCAGTATTTT.

This clone has just one count. V and J are TRBV6-5 and TRBJ2-7, with TRBD1 matching 7 bases. Per germline, CDR1 MNHEY and CDR2 SVGAGI. The CDR3 totals 14 residues. V lost 6 bases, J lost 3 bases, and 8 bases stayed unmatched. The CDR3 DNA reads as TGTGCCAGCAGCTCTTCCGGGACAGACTACGAGCAGTACTTC. It specifies CASSSSGTDYEQYF.

This rearrangement joins TRBV11-3 to TRBJ2-2; 10 bases are shared with TRBD2. With V trimmed by 5 bases and J by 1 base, 4 bases remained unmatched. CDR3 length equals 16 residues. Germline assignment: CDR1 SGHNT and CDR2 YENEEA. DNA for the CDR3: TGTGCCAGCAGCCCTCGACTAGCGGGGAACACCGGGGAGCTGTTTTTT. It codes for CASSPRLAGNTGELFF.

The rearrangement uses TRBV27 and TRBJ2-6; TRBD1 agrees at 8 bases. V lost 3 bases, J lost 2 bases, and 6 bases stayed unmatched. Germline V gives CDR1 MNHEY, CDR2 SMNVEV (reference sequence). The CDR3 covers 17 residues. The CDR3 nucleotides are TGTGCCAGCAGTTTTCGGGACAGGACGGCTGGGGCCAACGTCCTGACTTTC. Its translation is CASSFRDRTAGANVLTF.

This clone was found once. The chain combines TRBV14 with TRBJ2-7, with D perhaps matching TRBD1 (5 bases). The V end was cut by 0 bases, the J end by 3 bases, with 6 bases between. Germline V lookup: CDR1 SGHDN, CDR2 FVKESK. The CDR3 covers 13 residues. The CDR3 sequence is CASSQDQGYEQYF. CDR3 nucleotide sequence: TGTGCCAGCAGCCAAGACCAGGGCTACGAGCAGTACTTC.

In regard to this clone: At one boundary the junction diverges from the germline segment, which might be a read error. This chain joins TRBV7-7 and TRBJ2-2, with 12 bases aligning to TRBD1. This CDR3 is 16 amino acids long. Germline CDR1 and CDR2: SSHAT and FNYEAQ (reference sequence). The CDR3, as DNA: TGTGCTAGCAGCTTATCCGGGACAGGGGGCTCCGGGGAGCTGTTTTTT. Translated: CASSLSGTGGSGELFF.

V is TRBV5-1 and J is TRBJ2-7; 11 bases map to TRBD1. V gave up 5 bases and J gave up 1 base; unmatched junction bases: 5. Germline loops: CDR1 SGHRS, CDR2 YFSETQ. The CDR3 has 15 amino acids. CDR3 sequence reads: CASSHGQGASYEQYF. The CDR3 coding sequence is TGCGCCAGCAGTCACGGACAGGGGGCTTCCTACGAGCAGTACTTC.

This clone occurred once. The chain combines TRBV7-6 with TRBJ2-3; 9 nucleotides agree with TRBD2. V shed 5 bases, J shed 1 base, and the junction held 7 bases outside the gene matches. Germline CDR1 and CDR2: SGHVS and FNYEAQ. The CDR3 contains 16 residues. The CDR3 DNA sequence: TGTGCCAGCAGCCCGATGACTAGCGGAGGCACAGATACGCAGTATTTT. The encoded protein is CASSPMTSGGTDTQYF. Using reference TRBV7-6 and TRBJ2-3 for the parts outside the CDR3, the full variable domain is GAGVSQSPRYKVTKRGQDVALRCDPISGHVSLYWYRQALGQGPEFLTYFNYEAQQDKSGLPNDRFSAERPEGSISTLTIQRTEQRDSAMYRCASSPMTSGGTDTQYFGPGTRLTVL.

The V gene is TRBV9, the J gene TRBJ2-1; perhaps TRBD2 as D (6 bases). CDR1 is SGDLS and CDR2 is YYNGEE in the germline V gene. Deletions cut 4 bases from V and 13 bases from J, with 12 bases between. The CDR3 extends over 11 amino acids. CDR3 amino acids: CASSTGGSQFF. Written as DNA, the CDR3 is TGTGCCAGCAGCACCGGAGGGTCTCAGTTCTTC.

This sequence joins TRBV28 and TRBJ1-5; TRBD1 aligns across 10 bases. Germline CDR1 reads MDHEN; CDR2 reads SYDVKM. J gave up 7 bases and V 3 bases, and 3 bases lay outside the gene matches. The CDR3 covers 14 residues. CDR3 sequence reads: CASSLTGGYQPQHF. In DNA, the CDR3 is TGTGCCAGCAGTTTGACAGGGGGCTACCAGCCCCAGCATTTT.

The table lists this clone with many counts. The rearrangement uses TRBV5-1 and TRBJ1-2; D is unclear. Germline lookup yields CDR1 SGHRS and CDR2 YFSETQ. The ends were cut back, 10 bases at V and 7 bases at J, with 11 bases in the middle. The length of the CDR3 is 10 residues. The CDR3 region has the DNA TGCGCCGGCCTAGGTATTGGCTACACCTTC. Its translation is CAGLGIGYTF.

The genes are TRBV7-9 and TRBJ1-2; D call uncertain. The CDR3 consists of 14 residues. Germline V gene data show CDR1 as SEHNR and CDR2 as FQNEAQ (reference sequence). The V gene lost 3 bases and the J gene lost 5 bases, with 13 bases spanning the gap. CDR3 sequence (DNA): TGTGCCAGCAGCTTGGAACAGACCCCGTATGGCTACACCTTC. It is translated as CASSLEQTPYGYTF.